The 13 T cell receptor beta chains below all came from one sample that was sequenced in a study of shared clonotypes between healthy human individuals. Sequencing was performed with immunoSEQ multiplex PCR; in TCRdb, only in-frame clones are kept and a portion is missing. The sample lists 110,000 or so clones, 68% occurring once. The sample comprised memory CD8+ T cells sorted from blood. Subset specified: CD45RO+ cells pooled with CCR7-negative TemRA cells. All receptors derive from a woman in her twenties or thirties in good health.

J is TRBJ2-7 and V is TRBV28; a weak D match, TRBD2 (6 bases). The CDR3 has 14 residues. Trimming removed 3 bases at V and 2 bases at J, with 11 bases between. Germline CDR1 MDHEN, CDR2 SYDVKM. The CDR3 DNA is TGTGCCAGCAGTTTGGCTAGCGAGACCTACGAGCAGTACTTC. It translates to CASSLASETYEQYF.

The gene calls are TRBV6-6 and TRBJ2-2; D unresolved. This CDR3 is 15 amino acids long. V was cut by 6 bases and J by 7 bases, with 18 bases left in between. CDR1 is MNHNY, CDR2 SVGAGI, per germline (reference sequence). CDR3 DNA: TGTGCCAGCAGCATAGGCTGGGTCTCGGTCGGGGAGCTGTTTTTT. Residues: CASSIGWVSVGELFF.

The genes are TRBV23-1 and TRBJ1-2; D is undetermined. TRBV23-1 is flagged as an ORF with uncertain function. V was cut by 4 bases and J by 9 bases, with 15 bases left in between. This CDR3 has 13 residues. CDR3 bases: TGCGCCAGCAGTCGCCCAGCCCTACTATGCTACACCTTC. This gives the protein CASSRPALLCYTF.

This rearrangement joins TRBV13 to TRBJ2-3; 10 nucleotides align to TRBD1. Germline CDR1 reads PRHDT; CDR2 reads FYEKMQ (reference sequence). This CDR3 contains 16 residues. Unmatched junction bases numbered 1, after V lost 0 bases and J lost 1 base. In DNA, the CDR3 is TGTGCCAGCAGCTTAGGGGACAGGGGGGGCACAGATACGCAGTATTTT. This encodes CASSLGDRGGTDTQYF. Full variable domain (missing parts from reference TRBV13 and TRBJ2-3): AAGVIQSPRHLIKEKRETATLKCYPIPRHDTVYWYQQGPGQDPQFLISFYEKMQSDKGSIPDRFSAQQFSDYHSELNMSSLELGDSALYFCASSLGDRGGTDTQYFGPGTRLTVL.

The rearrangement joins TRBV5-1 to TRBJ2-7; possibly TRBD1 or TRBD2 for D (5 bases each). The CDR3 totals 14 residues. V was shortened by 6 bases and J by 5 bases, with 18 bases between the two germline ends. CDR1 and CDR2 from the germline V gene are SGHRS and YFSETQ. This chain's CDR3 is CASNRGSSKDEQYF. The CDR3 DNA follows: TGCGCCAGCAATCGGGGCTCCTCCAAGGACGAGCAGTACTTC.

This chain uses TRBV15 with TRBJ1-5; TRBD1 matches 8 bases. Trimming cost V 4 bases and J 1 base; bases outside gene matches: 3. Germline-derived CDR1 and CDR2 are LNHNV and YYDKDF (reference sequence). The CDR3 loop spans 15 amino acids. In nucleotides, the CDR3 is TGTGCCACCAGCATTTGGGACAGGAGCAATCAGCCCCAGCATTTT. Translation gives CATSIWDRSNQPQHF.

This clone occurred once. The V gene is TRBV9, the J gene TRBJ2-2; 8 bases match TRBD1. The CDR3 length is 15 residues. J was trimmed by 4 bases and V by 0 bases; bases with no gene match: 2. CDR1 is SGDLS, CDR2 YYNGEE, per germline. The CDR3 spells CASSVGTGGTGELFF. The DNA for the CDR3 is TGTGCCAGCAGCGTAGGAACAGGGGGCACCGGGGAGCTGTTTTTT. Complete variable domain (other parts from reference TRBV9 and TRBJ2-2): DSGVTQTPKHLITATGQRVTLRCSPRSGDLSVYWYQQSLDQGLQFLIQYYNGEERAKGNILERFSAQQFPDLHSELNLSSLELGDSALYFCASSVGTGGTGELFFGEGSRLTVL.

The CDR3 here is CASSYLTGVDTGELFF. Written as DNA, the CDR3 is TGTGCCAGCAGTTACCTGACGGGAGTTGACACCGGGGAGCTGTTTTTT. The genes are TRBV6-5 and TRBJ2-2, with a possible D match to TRBD2 (6 bases). V was shortened by 2 bases and J by 3 bases, with 13 bases between the two germline ends. Germline CDR1 reads MNHEY; CDR2 reads SVGAGI. This CDR3 contains 16 residues.

The genes are TRBV7-9 and TRBJ2-3; TRBD2 aligns across 12 bases. Unmatched junction bases numbered 6, after V lost 4 bases and J lost 1 base. The CDR3 covers 17 residues. Germline values: CDR1 SEHNR, CDR2 FQNEAQ (reference sequence). CDR3 sequence (DNA): TGTGCCAGCAGCTCAAAACGACTAGCGGGAGGCACAGATACGCAGTATTTT. Amino acids: CASSSKRLAGGTDTQYF.

The chain joins TRBV18 to TRBJ1-5, with D tentatively TRBD1 (5 bases). Between the trimmed V and J ends, which lost 4 bases and 2 bases, there was a span of 9 bases. The CDR3 is made up of 14 amino acids. From germline, CDR1 is KGHSH and CDR2 LQKENI. The chain's CDR3 is CASSLGGGNQPQHF. CDR3 coding DNA: TGTGCCAGCTCACTGGGGGGTGGCAATCAGCCCCAGCATTTT.

The chain couples TRBV5-1 to TRBJ1-2; 7 bases map to TRBD1. The J segment lost 5 bases and the V segment lost 0 bases, leaving 10 bases of the junction unmatched. Germline V gene data show CDR1 as SGHRS and CDR2 as YFSETQ. This CDR3 contains 16 residues. DNA of the CDR3: TGCGCCAGCAGCTTGGGACAGGGTATTTCTCGGTATGGCTACACCTTC. This sequence encodes CASSLGQGISRYGYTF. The whole variable domain, filled in from reference TRBV5-1 and TRBJ1-2, reads KAGVTQTPRYLIKTRGQQVTLSCSPISGHRSVSWYQQTPGQGLQFLFEYFSETQRNKGNFPGRFSGRQFSNSRSEMNVSTLELGDSALYLCASSLGQGISRYGYTFGSGTRLTVV.

The chain employs TRBV6-6 and TRBJ2-7; TRBD2 matches at 10 bases. The CDR3 contains 15 residues. V lost 0 bases, J lost 6 bases, and 5 bases stayed unmatched. CDR1 is MNHNY and CDR2 is SVGAGI in the germline V gene (reference sequence). The CDR3 reads CASSYSRLAGAEQYF. The CDR3 DNA reads TGTGCCAGCAGTTACTCGCGTCTAGCGGGAGCCGAGCAGTACTTC.

The chain carries TRBV28 and TRBJ1-6; 8 nucleotides line up with TRBD1. CDR1 and CDR2 from the germline V gene are MDHEN and SYDVKM. V dropped 5 bases and J dropped 10; count of bases not matched to a gene: 10. This CDR3 contains 15 residues. CDR3 DNA sequence: TGTGCCAGCAGTCAACTACAGGGGGTAGGGTCACCCCTCCACTTT. It codes for CASSQLQGVGSPLHF.